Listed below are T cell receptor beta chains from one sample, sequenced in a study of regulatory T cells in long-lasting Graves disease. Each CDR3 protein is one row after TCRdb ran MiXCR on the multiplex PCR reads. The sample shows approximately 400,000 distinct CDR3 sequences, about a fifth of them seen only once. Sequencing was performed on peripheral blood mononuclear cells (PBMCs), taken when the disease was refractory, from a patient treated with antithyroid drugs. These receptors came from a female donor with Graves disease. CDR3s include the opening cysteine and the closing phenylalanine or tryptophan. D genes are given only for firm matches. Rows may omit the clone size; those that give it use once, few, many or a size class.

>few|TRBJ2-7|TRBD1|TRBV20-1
TGCAGTGCTAGCCAAGCCGCAGGGGGCCGGGCCTACGAGCAGTACTTC
CSASQAAGGRAYEQYF
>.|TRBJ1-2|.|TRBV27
TGTGCCAGCAGTCCCCTGGGCGGCTACACCTTC
CASSPLGGYTF
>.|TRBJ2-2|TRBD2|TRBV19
TGTGCAGTAGCGGGGACCAACACCGGGGAGCTGTTTTTT
CAVAGTNTGELFF
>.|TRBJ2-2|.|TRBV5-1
TGCGCCAGTTCCGGGACCCAGAACACCGGGGAGCTGTTTTTT
CASSGTQNTGELFF
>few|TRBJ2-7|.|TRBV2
TGTGCCAGCAGTGAAGGTTGGGCAGGGAGCTCCTACGAGCAGTACTTC
CASSEGWAGSSYEQYF
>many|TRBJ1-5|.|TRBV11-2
TGTGCCAGCAGCTCGGATCCTTCCAATCAGCCCCAGCATTTT
CASSSDPSNQPQHF
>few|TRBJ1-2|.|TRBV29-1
TGCAGCGTTGAGCCGGGGGCTACTGGTGGCTACACCTTC
CSVEPGATGGYTF
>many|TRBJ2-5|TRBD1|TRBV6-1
TGTGCCAGCAGACCCGGGACAGTGGTAGAGACCCAGTACTTC
CASRPGTVVETQYF
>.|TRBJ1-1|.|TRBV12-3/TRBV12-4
TGTGCCAGCAGGTTTTCAGACACTGAAGCTTTCTTT
CASRFSDTEAFF
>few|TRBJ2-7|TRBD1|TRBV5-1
TGCGCCAGCAGCTTGACCCTGACAGGGGGATTTAACGAGCAGTACTTC
CASSLTLTGGFNEQYF
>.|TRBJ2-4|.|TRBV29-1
TGCAGCGTTGGGACACCGGAGGGCATTCAGTACTTC
CSVGTPEGIQYF
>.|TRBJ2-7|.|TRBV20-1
TGCAGTGCTAAGGCTGGGGGCGGTTACGAGCAGTACTTC
CSAKAGGGYEQYF
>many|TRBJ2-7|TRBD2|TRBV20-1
TGCAGTGCTAGAGGTCCTAGGCTAGCGGGAGGGTGGTACGAGCAGTACTTC
CSARGPRLAGGWYEQYF
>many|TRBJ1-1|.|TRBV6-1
TGTGCCAGCAGTGAATGGGTAGGCTCTGAAGCTTTCTTT
CASSEWVGSEAFF
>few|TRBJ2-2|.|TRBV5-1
TGCGCCAGCAGCTTGGCTGGGACTTCTAACACCGGGGAGCTGTTTTTT
CASSLAGTSNTGELFF
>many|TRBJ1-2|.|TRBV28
TGTGCCAGCAGTCTACTCGCGGCTCTGAGGGCTAACTATGGCTACACCTTC
CASSLLAALRANYGYTF
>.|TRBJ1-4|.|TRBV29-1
TGCAGCGTTGAGGGGACTAATGAAAAACTGTTTTTT
CSVEGTNEKLFF
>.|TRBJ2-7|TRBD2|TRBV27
TGTGTCAGCAGTTTGGGGACTAGCGGATACGAGCAGTACTTC
CVSSLGTSGYEQYF
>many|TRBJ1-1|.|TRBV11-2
TGTGCCAGCAGCTTGGCAGGGGTACGTGAAGCTTTCTTT
CASSLAGVREAFF
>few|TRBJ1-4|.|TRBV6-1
TGTGCCAGCAGAGACGGGAGGTTAGGCGAAAAACTGTTTTTT
CASRDGRLGEKLFF
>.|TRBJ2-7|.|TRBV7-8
TGTGCCAGCAGCTTAGCCGACAGACTATACGAGCAGTACTTC
CASSLADRLYEQYF
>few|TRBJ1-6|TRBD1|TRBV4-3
TGCGCCAGCTCGTACGGGACAGGGGATAGTTCACCCCTCCACTTT
CASSYGTGDSSPLHF
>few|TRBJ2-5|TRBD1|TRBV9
TGTGCCAGCAGCGGACCGGGACAGCCCCGGGAGACCCAGTACTTC
CASSGPGQPRETQYF
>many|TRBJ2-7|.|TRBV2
TGTGCCAGCTACCCTAGGGATTCCTACGAGCAGTACTTC
CASYPRDSYEQYF
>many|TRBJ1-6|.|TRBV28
TGTGCCAGCAGATCGGGATCCGGGGGCGGGTCACCCCTCCACTTT
CASRSGSGGGSPLHF
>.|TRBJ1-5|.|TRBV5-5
TGTGCCAGCAGCTTGAACGTCGGGGTTGGCAATCAGCCCCAGCATTTT
CASSLNVGVGNQPQHF
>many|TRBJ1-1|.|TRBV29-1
TGCAGCGTTGCCCCGGGTCTACACCGTAACACTGAAGCTTTCTTT
CSVAPGLHRNTEAFF
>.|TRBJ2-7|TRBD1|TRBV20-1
TGCAGTGCTACGGGACAGGGGTACGAGCAGTACTTC
CSATGQGYEQYF
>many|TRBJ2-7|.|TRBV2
TGTGCCAGCAGGATAGCTAGCTCCGGGGTCGAGCAGTACTTC
CASRIASSGVEQYF
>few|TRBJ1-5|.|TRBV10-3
TGTGCCATCAGCGACCCCTCAGGGATGGGTAATCAGCCCCAGCATTTT
CAISDPSGMGNQPQHF
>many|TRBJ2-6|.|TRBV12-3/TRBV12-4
TGTGCCAGCAGCCGAAGACCAGTGGGAGGGGCCAACGTCCTGACTTTC
CASSRRPVGGANVLTF
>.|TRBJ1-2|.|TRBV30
TGTGCCTGGAGCCGTGGTGGGGGTCCCGCCTATGGCTACACCTTC
CAWSRGGGPAYGYTF
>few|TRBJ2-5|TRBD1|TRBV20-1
TGCAGTGCTGGTACAGGGGTGATAGGGCAAGAGACCCAGTACTTC
CSAGTGVIGQETQYF
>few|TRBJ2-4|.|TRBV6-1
TGTGCCACCCACCAACAGGGAGCCAAAAACATTCAGTACTTC
CATHQQGAKNIQYF
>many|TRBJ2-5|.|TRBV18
TGTGCCAGCTCACCACCGATCGGGGATGACTTAAGAGAGACCCAGTACTTC
CASSPPIGDDLRETQYF
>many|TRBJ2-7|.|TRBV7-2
TGTGCCAGCAGCTTAGACCCGAATAGCTACCTCTCCTACGAGCAGTACTTC
CASSLDPNSYLSYEQYF
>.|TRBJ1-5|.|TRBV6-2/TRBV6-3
TGTGCCAGCAGTTACTCCGTACAGGGTAGCGGTCAGCCCCAGCATTTT
CASSYSVQGSGQPQHF
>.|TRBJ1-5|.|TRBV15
TGTGCCACCAGCAGAGATCAGGGGCAGCCCCCGCATTTT
CATSRDQGQPPHF
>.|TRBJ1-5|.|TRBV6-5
TGTGCCAGCAGTTCTTCCCAGAATCAGCCCCAGCATTTT
CASSSSQNQPQHF
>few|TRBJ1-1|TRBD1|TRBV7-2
TGTGCCAGCAGCTTGGGACAGGACATTCTGAACACTGAAGCTTTCTTT
CASSLGQDILNTEAFF
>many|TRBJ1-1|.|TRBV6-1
TGTGCCAGCAGCAACGGGCCGCTGAACACTGAAGCTTTCTTT
CASSNGPLNTEAFF
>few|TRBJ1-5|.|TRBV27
TGTGCCAGCAGTTCTGAGGCAGGGTTCAATCAGCCCCAGCATTTT
CASSSEAGFNQPQHF
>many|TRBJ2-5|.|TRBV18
TGTGCCAGCAGCCCGTACCAAGAGACCCAGTACTTC
CASSPYQETQYF
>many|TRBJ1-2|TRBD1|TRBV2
TGTGCCAGCAGTGGGGACAGGGAAAACTATGGCTACACCTTC
CASSGDRENYGYTF
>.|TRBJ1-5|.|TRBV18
TGTGCCAGCTCATCAGGAGCAGACAATCAGCCCCAGCATTTT
CASSSGADNQPQHF
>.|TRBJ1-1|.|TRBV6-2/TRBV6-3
TGTGCCAGCAGTTACAGGGGTGTAGGAACTGAAGCTTTCTTT
CASSYRGVGTEAFF
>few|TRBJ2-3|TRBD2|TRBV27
TGTGCCAGCGTATGGGAGCGGGATTTCACAGATACGCAGTATTTT
CASVWERDFTDTQYF
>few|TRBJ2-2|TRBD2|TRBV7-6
TGTGCCAGCAGCCTAGCGGGATCAGGCACCGGGGAGCTGTTTTTT
CASSLAGSGTGELFF
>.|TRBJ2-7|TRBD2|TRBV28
TGTGCCAGCAGATGGGGGGGGAACTACGAGCAGTACTTC
CASRWGGNYEQYF
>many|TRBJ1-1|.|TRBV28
TGTGCCAGCACCTTGGGGACGGTGAACACTGAAGCTTTCTTT
CASTLGTVNTEAFF
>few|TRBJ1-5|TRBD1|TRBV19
TGTGCCAGTAGTCCGACAGGGATTAGTCAGCCCCAGCATTTT
CASSPTGISQPQHF
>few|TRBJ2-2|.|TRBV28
TGTGCCAGCAGTTTAGGGAATTTCGGGGAGCTGTTTTTT
CASSLGNFGELFF
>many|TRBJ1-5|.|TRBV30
TGTGCCTGGAGTGTACGGAGGGGTAATCAGCCCCAGCATTTT
CAWSVRRGNQPQHF
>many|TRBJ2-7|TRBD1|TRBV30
TGTGCCTGGCAACGACAGGGTGGCTACGAGCAGTACTTC
CAWQRQGGYEQYF
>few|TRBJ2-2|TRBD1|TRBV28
TGTGCCAGCAGGACACAGGGGGGCACCGGGGAGCTGTTTTTT
CASRTQGGTGELFF
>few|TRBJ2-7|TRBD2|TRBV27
TGTGCCAGCAGTAATCTAGCGGGGCCCTACGAGCAGTACTTC
CASSNLAGPYEQYF
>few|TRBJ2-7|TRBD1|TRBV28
TGTGCCAGCAGTTCCGGACAGGTGGACGAGCAGTACTTC
CASSSGQVDEQYF
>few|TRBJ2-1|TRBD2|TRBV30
TGTGCCTGGCTTGCCAGCGGGAGGGCCTACAATGAGCAGTTCTTC
CAWLASGRAYNEQFF
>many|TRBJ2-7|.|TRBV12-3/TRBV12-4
TGTGCCAGCAGCGGCTACTCGGGAGTCCCCCTGTCCGAGCAGTACTTC
CASSGYSGVPLSEQYF